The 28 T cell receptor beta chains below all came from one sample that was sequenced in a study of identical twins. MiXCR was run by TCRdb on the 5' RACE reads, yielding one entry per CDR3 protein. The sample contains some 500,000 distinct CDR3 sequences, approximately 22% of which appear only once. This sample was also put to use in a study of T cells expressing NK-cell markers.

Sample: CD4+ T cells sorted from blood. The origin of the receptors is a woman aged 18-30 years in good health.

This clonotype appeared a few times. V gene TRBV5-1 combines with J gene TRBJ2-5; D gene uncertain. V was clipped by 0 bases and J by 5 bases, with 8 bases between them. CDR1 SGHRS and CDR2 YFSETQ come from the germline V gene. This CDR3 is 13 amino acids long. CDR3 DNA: TGCGCCAGCAGCTTGGAAGGGTTCGAGACCCAGTACTTC. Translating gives CASSLEGFETQYF. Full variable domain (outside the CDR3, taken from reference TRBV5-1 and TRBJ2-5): KAGVTQTPRYLIKTRGQQVTLSCSPISGHRSVSWYQQTPGQGLQFLFEYFSETQRNKGNFPGRFSGRQFSNSRSEMNVSTLELGDSALYLCASSLEGFETQYFGPGTRLLVL.

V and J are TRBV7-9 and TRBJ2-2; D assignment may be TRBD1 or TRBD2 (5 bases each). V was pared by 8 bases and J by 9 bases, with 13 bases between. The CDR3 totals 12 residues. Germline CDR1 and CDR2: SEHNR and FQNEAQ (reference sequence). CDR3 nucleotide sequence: TGTGCCAGCGCCCTTAAGGGACGGGAGCTGTTTTTT. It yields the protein CASALKGRELFF.

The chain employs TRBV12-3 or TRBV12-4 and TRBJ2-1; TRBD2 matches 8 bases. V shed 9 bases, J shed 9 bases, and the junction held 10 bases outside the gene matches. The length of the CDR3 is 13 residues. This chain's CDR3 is CASTTGTRGEQFF. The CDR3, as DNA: TGTGCCAGTACCACCGGGACTAGGGGTGAGCAGTTCTTC.

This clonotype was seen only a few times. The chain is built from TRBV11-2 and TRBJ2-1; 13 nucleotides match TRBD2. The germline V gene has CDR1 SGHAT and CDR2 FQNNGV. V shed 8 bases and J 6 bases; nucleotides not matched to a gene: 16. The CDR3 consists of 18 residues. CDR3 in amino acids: CASSLATSGRVNRNEQFF. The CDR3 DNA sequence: TGTGCCAGCTCTCTTGCTACTAGCGGGAGGGTAAACCGCAATGAGCAGTTCTTC.

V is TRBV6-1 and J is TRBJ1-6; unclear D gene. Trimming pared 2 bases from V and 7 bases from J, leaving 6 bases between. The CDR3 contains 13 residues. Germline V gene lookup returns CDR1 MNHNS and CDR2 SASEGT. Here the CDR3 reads CASSEYRNSPLHF. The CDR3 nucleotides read TGTGCCAGCAGTGAATACCGCAATTCACCCCTCCACTTT.

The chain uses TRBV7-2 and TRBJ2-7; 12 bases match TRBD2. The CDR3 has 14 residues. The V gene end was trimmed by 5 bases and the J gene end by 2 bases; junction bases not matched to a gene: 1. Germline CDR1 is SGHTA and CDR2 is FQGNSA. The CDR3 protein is CASSASGRAYEQYF. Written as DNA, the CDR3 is TGTGCCAGCAGCGCTAGCGGGAGGGCCTACGAGCAGTACTTC.

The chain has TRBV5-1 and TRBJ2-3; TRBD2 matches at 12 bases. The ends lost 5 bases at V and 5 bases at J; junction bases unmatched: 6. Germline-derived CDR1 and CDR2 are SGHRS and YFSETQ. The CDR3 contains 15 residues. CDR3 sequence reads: CASRTLAGGGDTQYF. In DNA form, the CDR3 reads TGCGCCAGCAGGACACTAGCGGGGGGAGGAGATACGCAGTATTTT.

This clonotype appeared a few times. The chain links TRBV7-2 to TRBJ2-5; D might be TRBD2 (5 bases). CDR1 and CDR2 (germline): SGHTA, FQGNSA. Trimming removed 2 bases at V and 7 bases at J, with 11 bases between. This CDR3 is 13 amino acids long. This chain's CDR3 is CASSLNGEGTQYF. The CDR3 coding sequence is TGTGCCAGCAGCTTAAACGGAGAGGGGACCCAGTACTTC.

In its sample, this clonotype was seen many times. CDR3: CASSQDRTSGGSVSYEQYF. CDR3 sequence (DNA): TGTGCCAGCAGCCAAGATAGGACTAGCGGGGGGTCGGTTTCCTACGAGCAGTACTTC. V is TRBV4-2 and J is TRBJ2-7; 14 positions agree with TRBD2. V was pared by 0 bases and J by 1 base, with 8 bases of the junction left unmatched. In germline, CDR1 is LGHNA, CDR2 YNFKEQ. This CDR3 is 19 amino acids long.

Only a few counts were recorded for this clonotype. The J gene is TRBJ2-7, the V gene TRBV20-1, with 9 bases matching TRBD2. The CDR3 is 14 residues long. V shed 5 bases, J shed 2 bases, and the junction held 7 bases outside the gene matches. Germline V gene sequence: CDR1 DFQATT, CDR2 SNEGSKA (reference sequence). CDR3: CSAQLAGRPYEQYF. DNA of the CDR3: TGCAGTGCTCAGCTAGCGGGAAGACCCTACGAGCAGTACTTC.

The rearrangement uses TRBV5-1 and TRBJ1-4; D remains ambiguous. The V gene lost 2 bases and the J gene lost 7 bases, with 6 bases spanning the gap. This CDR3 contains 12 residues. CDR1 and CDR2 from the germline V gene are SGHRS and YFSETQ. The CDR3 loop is CASSFVGEKLFF. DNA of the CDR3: TGCGCCAGCAGCTTTGTAGGTGAAAAACTGTTTTTT.

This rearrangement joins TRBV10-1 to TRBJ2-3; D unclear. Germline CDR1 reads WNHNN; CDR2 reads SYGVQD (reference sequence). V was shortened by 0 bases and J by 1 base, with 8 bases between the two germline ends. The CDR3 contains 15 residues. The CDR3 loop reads CASSESGARTDTQYF. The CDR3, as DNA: TGCGCCAGCAGTGAGTCAGGAGCTCGCACAGATACGCAGTATTTT.

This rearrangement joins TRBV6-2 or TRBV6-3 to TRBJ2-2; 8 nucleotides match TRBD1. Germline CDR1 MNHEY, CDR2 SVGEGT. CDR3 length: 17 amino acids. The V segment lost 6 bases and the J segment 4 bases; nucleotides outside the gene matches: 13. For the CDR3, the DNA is TGTGCCAGCAGCCCCTTGAGAGGACAGGGAGGCACCGGGGAGCTGTTTTTT. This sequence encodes CASSPLRGQGGTGELFF.

CDR3 sequence: CASSEGGTFRGNEQYF. CDR3 sequence (DNA): TGCGCCAGCAGCGAGGGTGGTACCTTTAGAGGGAACGAGCAGTACTTC. V and J are TRBV5-1 and TRBJ2-7, with D possibly TRBD2 on 5 matching bases. Germline CDR1 SGHRS, CDR2 YFSETQ. The CDR3 loop spans 16 amino acids. The germline V and J ends were trimmed by 4 bases and 5 bases, with 22 bases remaining between them. The full variable domain, with the rest looked up from reference TRBV5-1 and TRBJ2-7, is KAGVTQTPRYLIKTRGQQVTLSCSPISGHRSVSWYQQTPGQGLQFLFEYFSETQRNKGNFPGRFSGRQFSNSRSEMNVSTLELGDSALYLCASSEGGTFRGNEQYFGPGTRLTVT.

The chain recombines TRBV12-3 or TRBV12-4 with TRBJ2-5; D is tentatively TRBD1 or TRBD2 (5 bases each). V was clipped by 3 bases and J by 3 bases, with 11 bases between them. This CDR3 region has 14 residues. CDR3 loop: CASSLGRPKETQYF. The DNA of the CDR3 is TGTGCCAGCAGTTTGGGACGGCCCAAAGAGACCCAGTACTTC.

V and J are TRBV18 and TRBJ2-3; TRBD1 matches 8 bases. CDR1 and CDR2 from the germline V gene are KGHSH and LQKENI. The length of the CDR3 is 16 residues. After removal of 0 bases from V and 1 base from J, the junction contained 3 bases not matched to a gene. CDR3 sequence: CASSPPSTGGTDTQYF. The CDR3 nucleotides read TGTGCCAGCTCACCACCCTCGACAGGGGGCACAGATACGCAGTATTTT. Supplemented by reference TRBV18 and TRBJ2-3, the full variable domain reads NAGVMQNPRHLVRRRGQEARLRCSPMKGHSHVYWYRQLPEEGLKFMVYLQKENIIDESGMPKERFSAEFPKEGPSILRIQQVVRGDSAAYFCASSPPSTGGTDTQYFGPGTRLTVL.

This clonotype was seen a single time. The chain's CDR3 is CSARIVGNIQYF. The CDR3 DNA sequence: TGCAGTGCTAGAATTGTGGGGAACATTCAGTACTTC. V usage is TRBV20-1 and J usage is TRBJ2-4; D gene unclear. This CDR3 is built from 12 residues. Germline V gene sequence: CDR1 DFQATT, CDR2 SNEGSKA (reference sequence). V lost 2 bases to trimming and J lost 7 bases, with 9 bases between them.

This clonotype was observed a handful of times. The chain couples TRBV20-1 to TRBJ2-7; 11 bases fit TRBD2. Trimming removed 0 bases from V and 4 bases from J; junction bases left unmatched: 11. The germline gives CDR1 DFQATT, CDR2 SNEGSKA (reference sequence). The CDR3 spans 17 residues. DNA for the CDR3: TGCAGTGCTAGAGATCGGGGAGTAGCGGGGGGGCGGTACGAGCAGTACTTC. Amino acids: CSARDRGVAGGRYEQYF.

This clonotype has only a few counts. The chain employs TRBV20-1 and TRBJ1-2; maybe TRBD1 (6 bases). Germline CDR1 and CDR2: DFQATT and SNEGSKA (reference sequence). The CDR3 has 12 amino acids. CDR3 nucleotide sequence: TGCAGGCCATGGGGGGCTCGGTATGGCTACACCTTC. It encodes CRPWGARYGYTF.

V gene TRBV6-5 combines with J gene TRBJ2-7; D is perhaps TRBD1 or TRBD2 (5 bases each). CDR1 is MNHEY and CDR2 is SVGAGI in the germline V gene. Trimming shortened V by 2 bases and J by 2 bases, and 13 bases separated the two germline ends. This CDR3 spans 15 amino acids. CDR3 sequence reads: CASSYHPGPAYEQYF. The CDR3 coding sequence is TGTGCCAGCAGTTACCACCCGGGACCAGCCTACGAGCAGTACTTC.

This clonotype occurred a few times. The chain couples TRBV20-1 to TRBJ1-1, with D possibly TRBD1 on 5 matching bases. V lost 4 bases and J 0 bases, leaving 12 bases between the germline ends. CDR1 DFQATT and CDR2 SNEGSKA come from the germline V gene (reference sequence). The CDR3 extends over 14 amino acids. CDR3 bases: TGCAGTGCTACTCCAGGGCCCATGAACACTGAAGCTTTCTTT. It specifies CSATPGPMNTEAFF.

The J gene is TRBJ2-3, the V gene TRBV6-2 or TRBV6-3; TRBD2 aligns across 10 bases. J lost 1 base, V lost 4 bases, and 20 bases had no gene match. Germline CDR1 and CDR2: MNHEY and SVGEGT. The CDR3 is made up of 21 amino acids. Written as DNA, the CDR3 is TGTGCCAGCAGTTCCTTCGTCGAGATAGCGGGGGGCCCCCCACGCACAGATACGCAGTATTTT. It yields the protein CASSSFVEIAGGPPRTDTQYF.

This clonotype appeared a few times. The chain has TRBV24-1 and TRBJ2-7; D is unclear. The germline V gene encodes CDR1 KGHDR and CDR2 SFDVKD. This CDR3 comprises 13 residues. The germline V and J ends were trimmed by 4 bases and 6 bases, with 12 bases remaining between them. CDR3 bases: TGTGCCACCAGTGACCCCTCGAGTTCCGAGCAGTACTTC. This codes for CATSDPSSSEQYF.

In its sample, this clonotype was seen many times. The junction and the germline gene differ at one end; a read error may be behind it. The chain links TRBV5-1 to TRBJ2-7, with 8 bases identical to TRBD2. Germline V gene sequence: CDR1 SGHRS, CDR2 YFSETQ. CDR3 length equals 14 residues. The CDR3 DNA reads TGCGCCAGCAGCGCCGGGACTAGTCGTCGGACCGCCGACTTC. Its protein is CASSAGTSRRTADF.

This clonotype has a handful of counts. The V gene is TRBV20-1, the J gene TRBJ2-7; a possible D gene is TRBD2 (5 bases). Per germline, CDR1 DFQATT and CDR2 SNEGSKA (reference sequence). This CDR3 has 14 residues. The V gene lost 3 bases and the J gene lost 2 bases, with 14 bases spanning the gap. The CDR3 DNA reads TGCAGTGCTAGGCCCCGGACTGGCACCTACGAGCAGTACTTC. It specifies CSARPRTGTYEQYF.

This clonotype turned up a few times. CDR3 region: CASSHYIGGANEKLFF. The CDR3 DNA reads as TGTGCCAGCAGCCACTATATTGGAGGGGCTAATGAAAAACTGTTTTTT. The chain links TRBV12-3 or TRBV12-4 to TRBJ1-4; a weak D match, TRBD1 (5 bases). CDR3 length: 16 residues. Trimming shortened V by 6 bases and J by 3 bases, and 17 bases separated the two germline ends.

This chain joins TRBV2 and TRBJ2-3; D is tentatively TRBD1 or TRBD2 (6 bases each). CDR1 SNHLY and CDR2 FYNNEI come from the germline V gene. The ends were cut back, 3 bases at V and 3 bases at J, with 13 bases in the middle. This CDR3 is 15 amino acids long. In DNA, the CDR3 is TGTGCCAGCAGTGACGGCCTAGGGGGGACAGATACGCAGTATTTT. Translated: CASSDGLGGTDTQYF.

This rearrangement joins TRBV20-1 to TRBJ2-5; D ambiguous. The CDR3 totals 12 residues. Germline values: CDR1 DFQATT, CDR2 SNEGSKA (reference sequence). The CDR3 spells CRVDGYQETQYF. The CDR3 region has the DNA TGCAGGGTGGACGGGTACCAAGAGACCCAGTACTTC.